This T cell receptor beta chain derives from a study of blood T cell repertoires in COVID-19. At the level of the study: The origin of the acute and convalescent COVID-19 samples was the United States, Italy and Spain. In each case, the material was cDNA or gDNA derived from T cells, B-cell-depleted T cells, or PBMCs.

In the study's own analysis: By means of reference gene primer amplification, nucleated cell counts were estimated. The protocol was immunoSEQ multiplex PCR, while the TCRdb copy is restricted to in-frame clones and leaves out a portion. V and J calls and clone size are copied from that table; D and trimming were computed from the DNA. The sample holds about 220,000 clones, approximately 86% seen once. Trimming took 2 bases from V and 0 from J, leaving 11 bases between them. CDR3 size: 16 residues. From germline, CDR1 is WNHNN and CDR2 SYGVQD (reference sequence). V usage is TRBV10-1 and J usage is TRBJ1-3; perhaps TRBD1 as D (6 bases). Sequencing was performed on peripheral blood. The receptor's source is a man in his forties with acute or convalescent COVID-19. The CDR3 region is CASSEGTSLSGNTIYF. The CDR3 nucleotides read TGCGCCAGCAGTGAGGGGACATCCCTCTCTGGAAACACCATATATTTT.